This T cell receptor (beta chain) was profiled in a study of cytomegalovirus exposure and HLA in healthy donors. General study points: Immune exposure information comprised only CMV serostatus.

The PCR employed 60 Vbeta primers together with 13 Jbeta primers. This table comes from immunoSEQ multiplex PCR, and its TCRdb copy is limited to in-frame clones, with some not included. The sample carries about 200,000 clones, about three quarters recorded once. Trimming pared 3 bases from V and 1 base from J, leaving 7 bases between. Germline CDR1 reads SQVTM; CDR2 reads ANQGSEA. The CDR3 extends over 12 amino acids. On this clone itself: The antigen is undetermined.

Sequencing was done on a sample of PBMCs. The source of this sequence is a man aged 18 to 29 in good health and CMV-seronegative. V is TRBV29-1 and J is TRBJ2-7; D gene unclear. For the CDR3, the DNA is TGCAGCGTTGAGGGCAGGTCCTACGAGCAGTACTTC. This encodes CSVEGRSYEQYF.